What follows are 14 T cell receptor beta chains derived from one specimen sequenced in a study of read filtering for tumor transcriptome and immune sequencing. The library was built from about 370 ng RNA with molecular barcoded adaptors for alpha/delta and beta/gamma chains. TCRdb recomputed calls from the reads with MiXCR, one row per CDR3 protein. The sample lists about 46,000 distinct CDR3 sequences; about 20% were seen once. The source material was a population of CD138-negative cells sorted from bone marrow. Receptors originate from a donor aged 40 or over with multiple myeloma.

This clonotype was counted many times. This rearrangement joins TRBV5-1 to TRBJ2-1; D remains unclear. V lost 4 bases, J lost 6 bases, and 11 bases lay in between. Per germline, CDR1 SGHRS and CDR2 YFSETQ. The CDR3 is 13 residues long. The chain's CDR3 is CASSLDRVNEQFF. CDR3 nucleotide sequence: TGCGCCAGCAGCCTAGATAGGGTCAATGAGCAGTTCTTC.

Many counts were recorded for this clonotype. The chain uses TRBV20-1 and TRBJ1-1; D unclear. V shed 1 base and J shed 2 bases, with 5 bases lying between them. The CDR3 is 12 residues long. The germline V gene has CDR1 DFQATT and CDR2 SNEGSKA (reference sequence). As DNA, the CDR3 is TGCAGTGCTAGAGGGGATAACACTGAAGCTTTCTTT. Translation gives CSARGDNTEAFF.

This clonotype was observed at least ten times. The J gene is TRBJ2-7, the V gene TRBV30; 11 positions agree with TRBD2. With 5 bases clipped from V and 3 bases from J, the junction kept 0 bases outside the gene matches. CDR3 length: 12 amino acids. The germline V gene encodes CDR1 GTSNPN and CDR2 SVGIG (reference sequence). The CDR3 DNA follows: TGTGCCTGGGGGACTAGCGGCTACGAGCAGTACTTC. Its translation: CAWGTSGYEQYF.

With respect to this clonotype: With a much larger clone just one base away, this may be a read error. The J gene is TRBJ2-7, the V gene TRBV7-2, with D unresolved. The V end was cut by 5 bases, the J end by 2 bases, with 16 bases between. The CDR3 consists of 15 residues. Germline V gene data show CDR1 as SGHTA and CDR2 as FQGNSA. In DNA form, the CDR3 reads TGTGCCAGCAGCCCTCAGACATATTCGACCTACGAGCAGTACTTC. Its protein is CASSPQTYSTYEQYF.

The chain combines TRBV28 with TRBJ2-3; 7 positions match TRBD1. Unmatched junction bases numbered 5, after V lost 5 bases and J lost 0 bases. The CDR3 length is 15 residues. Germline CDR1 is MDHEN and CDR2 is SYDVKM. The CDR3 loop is CASSRQGASTDTQYF. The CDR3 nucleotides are TGTGCCAGCAGTCGACAGGGAGCTAGCACAGATACGCAGTATTTT.

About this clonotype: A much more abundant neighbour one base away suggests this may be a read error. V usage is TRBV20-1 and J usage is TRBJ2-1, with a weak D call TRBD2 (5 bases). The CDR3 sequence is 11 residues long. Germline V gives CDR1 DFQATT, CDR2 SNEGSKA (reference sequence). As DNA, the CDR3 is TGCAGCCCCTTTCCCGGGAATGAGCGGTTCTTC. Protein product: CSPFPGNERFF.

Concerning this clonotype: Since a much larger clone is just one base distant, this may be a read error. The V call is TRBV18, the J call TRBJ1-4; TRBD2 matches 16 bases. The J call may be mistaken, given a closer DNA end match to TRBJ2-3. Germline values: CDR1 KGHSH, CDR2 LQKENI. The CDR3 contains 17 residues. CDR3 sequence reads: CASSPVGLAGGADTQYF. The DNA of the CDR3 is TGTGCCAGCTCACCGGTGGGACTAGCGGGAGGGGCAGATACGCAGTATTTT.

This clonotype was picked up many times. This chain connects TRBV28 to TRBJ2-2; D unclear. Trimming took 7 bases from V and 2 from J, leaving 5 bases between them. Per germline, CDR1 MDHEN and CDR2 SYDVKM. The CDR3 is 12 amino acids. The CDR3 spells CASKPNTGELFF. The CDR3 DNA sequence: TGTGCCAGCAAACCAAACACCGGGGAGCTGTTTTTT.

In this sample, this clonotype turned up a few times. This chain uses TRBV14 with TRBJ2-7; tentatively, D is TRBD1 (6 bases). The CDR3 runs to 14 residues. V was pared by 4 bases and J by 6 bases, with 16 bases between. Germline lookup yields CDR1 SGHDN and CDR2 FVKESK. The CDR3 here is CASSLTGHGTEQYF. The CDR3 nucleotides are TGTGCCAGCAGCCTAACGGGACACGGAACCGAGCAGTACTTC. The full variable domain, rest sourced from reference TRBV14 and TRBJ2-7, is EAGVTQFPSHSVIEKGQTVTLRCDPISGHDNLYWYRRVMGKEIKFLLHFVKESKQDESGMPNNRFLAERTGGTYSTLKVQPAELEDSGVYFCASSLTGHGTEQYFGPGTRLTVT.

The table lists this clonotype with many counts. In nucleotides, the CDR3 is TGTGCCAGCAGCGTAGTCCCCTACGGGAGGGGGGGTACAGATACGCAGTATTTT. Translation gives CASSVVPYGRGGTDTQYF. This chain joins TRBV9 and TRBJ2-3, with 8 bases fitting TRBD2. The trim removed 0 bases at V and 3 bases at J, leaving 12 bases unmatched. Germline-derived CDR1 and CDR2 are SGDLS and YYNGEE. The CDR3 runs to 18 residues.

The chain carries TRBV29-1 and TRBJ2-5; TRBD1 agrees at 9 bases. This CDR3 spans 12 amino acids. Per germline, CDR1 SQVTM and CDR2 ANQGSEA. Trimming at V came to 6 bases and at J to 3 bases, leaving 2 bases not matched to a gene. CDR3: CSVTGGEETQYF. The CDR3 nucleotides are TGCAGCGTGACAGGGGGAGAAGAGACCCAGTACTTC.

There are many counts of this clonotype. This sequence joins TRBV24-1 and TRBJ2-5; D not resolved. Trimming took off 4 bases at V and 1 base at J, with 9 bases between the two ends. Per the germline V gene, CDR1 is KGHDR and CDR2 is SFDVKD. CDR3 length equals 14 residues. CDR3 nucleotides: TGTGCCACCAGTGACCCCAATAGCCAAGAGACCCAGTACTTC. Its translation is CATSDPNSQETQYF.

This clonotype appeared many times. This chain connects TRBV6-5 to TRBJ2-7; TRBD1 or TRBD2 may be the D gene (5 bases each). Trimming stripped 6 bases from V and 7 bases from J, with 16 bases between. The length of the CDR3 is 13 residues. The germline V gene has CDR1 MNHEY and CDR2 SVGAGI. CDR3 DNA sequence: TGTGCCAGCAGCGCGACGGGGACGGGGGAGCAGTACTTC. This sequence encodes CASSATGTGEQYF.

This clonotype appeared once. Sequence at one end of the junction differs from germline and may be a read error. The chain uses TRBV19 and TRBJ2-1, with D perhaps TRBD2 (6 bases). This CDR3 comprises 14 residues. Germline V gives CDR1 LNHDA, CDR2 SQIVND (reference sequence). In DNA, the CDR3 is TGTGTCAGTAGTATAGACTCACTAGCAGGCGAGCAGTTCTTC. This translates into CVSSIDSLAGEQFF.